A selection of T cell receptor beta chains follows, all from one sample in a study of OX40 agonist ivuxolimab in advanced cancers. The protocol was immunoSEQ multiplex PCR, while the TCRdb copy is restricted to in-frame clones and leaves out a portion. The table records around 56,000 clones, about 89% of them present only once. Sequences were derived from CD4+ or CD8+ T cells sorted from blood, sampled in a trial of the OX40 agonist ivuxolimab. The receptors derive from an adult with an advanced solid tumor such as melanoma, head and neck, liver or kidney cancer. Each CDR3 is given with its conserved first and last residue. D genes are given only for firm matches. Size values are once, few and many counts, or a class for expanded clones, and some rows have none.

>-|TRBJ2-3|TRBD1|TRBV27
CASSATGGSTDTQYF
TGTGCCAGCAGTGCGACAGGGGGAAGCACAGATACGCAGTATTTT
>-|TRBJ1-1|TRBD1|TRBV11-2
CASSSDRAGGAFF
TGTGCCAGCAGCTCAGACAGGGCCGGGGGAGCTTTCTTT
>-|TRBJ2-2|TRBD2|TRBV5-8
CASSLLSGSYTGELFF
TGTGCCAGCAGCTTGCTTAGCGGGAGTTATACCGGGGAGCTGTTTTTT
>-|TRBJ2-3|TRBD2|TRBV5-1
CASSSGGTDTQYF
TGCGCCAGCAGCTCCGGGGGGACAGATACGCAGTATTTT
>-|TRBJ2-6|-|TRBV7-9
CASSLRRSSGANVLTF
TGTGCCAGCAGCTTACGCAGGAGCTCTGGGGCCAACGTCCTGACTTTC
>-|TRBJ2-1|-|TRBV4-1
CASSQASGPYNEQFF
TGCGCCAGCAGCCAGGCGTCCGGGCCCTACAATGAGCAGTTCTTC
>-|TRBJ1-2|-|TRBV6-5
CASRKPQGGYTF
TGTGCCAGCAGAAAACCGCAGGGAGGCTACACCTTC
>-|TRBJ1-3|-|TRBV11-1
CASSLVSTSGNTIYF
TGTGCCAGCAGCTTAGTGTCAACTTCTGGAAACACCATATATTTT
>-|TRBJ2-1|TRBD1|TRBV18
CASSLGTAYNEQFF
TGTGCCAGCTCACTTGGGACAGCGTACAATGAGCAGTTCTTC
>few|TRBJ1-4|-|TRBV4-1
CASSRGNLWEKLFF
TGCGCCAGCAGCCGGGGGAACCTTTGGGAAAAACTGTTTTTT
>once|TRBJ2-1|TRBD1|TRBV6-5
CASSYRTGVNEQFF
TGTGCCAGCAGTTACCGGACAGGGGTCAATGAGCAGTTCTTC
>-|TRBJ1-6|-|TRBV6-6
CASLNRVYNSPLHF
TGTGCCAGCCTAAACAGGGTTTATAATTCACCCCTCCACTTT
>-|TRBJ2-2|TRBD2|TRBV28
CASSSPGTSGGTGELFF
TGTGCCAGCAGTTCCCCAGGGACTAGCGGGGGGACCGGGGAGCTGTTTTTT
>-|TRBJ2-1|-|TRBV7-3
CASSLTLSGHNEQFF
TGTGCCAGCAGCTTAACGCTCAGCGGCCACAATGAGCAGTTCTTC
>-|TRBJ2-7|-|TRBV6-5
CASSYSRRGFYEQYF
TGTGCCAGCAGTTACTCACGGCGGGGCTTCTACGAGCAGTACTTC
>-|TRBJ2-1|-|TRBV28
CASSSPDGRGNEQFF
TGTGCCAGCAGTTCCCCTGATGGTAGGGGCAATGAGCAGTTCTTC
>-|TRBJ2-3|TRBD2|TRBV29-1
CSVEFSGRIGTDTQYF
TGCAGCGTTGAATTTAGCGGGAGGATTGGGACAGATACGCAGTATTTT
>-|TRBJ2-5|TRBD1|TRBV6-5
CASSYLRTGQETQYF
TGTGCCAGCAGTTACTTACGGACAGGGCAAGAGACCCAGTACTTC